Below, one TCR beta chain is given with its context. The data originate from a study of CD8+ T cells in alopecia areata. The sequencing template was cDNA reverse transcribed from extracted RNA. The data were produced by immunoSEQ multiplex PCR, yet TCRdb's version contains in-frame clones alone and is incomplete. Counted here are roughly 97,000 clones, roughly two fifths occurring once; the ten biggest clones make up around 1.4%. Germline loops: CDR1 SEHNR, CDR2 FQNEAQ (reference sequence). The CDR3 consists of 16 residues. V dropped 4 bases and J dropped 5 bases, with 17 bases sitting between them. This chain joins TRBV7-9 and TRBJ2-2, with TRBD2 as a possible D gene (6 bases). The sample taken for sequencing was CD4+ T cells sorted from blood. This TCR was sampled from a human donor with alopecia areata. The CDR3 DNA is TGTGCCAGCAGCTCCCGGTTTAGCGGAACGACCGGGGAGCTGTTTTTT. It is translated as CASSSRFSGTTGELFF.